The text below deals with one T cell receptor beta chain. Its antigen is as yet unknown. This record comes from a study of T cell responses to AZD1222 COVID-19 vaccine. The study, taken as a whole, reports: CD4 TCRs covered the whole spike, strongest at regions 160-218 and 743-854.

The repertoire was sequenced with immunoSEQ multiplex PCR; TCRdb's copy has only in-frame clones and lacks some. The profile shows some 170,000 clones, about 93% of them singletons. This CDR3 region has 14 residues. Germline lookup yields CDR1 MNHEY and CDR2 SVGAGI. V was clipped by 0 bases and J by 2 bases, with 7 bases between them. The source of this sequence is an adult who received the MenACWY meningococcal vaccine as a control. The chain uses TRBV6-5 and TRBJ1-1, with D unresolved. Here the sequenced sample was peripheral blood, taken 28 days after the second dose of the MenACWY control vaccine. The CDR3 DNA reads TGTGCCAGCAGTTACTCCCCGGCTAACACTGAAGCTTTCTTT. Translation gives CASSYSPANTEAFF.